This T cell receptor beta chain is from a study of T-cell memory formation after mild COVID-19. Germline V CDR1 and CDR2: MDHEN, SYDVKM. V shed 7 bases and J 5 bases; nucleotides not matched to a gene: 9. The CDR3 spans 14 residues. A single record per CDR3 protein comes from TCRdb applying MiXCR to the 5' RACE reads. The top ten clones hold about a fifth of a sample with around 390,000 distinct CDR3 sequences, 15% to 20% of them seen once. Specimen: PBMCs or a T cell subset sorted from them (not recorded which). V and J are TRBV28 and TRBJ1-2, with 8 positions matching TRBD1. The receptor was isolated from a man aged 18-30 years who had mild COVID-19 (a few samples of this study predate the infection). Cell type and time point are not known. CDR3 sequence: CASNPQGASYGYTF. Here the CDR3 DNA reads TGTGCCAGCAACCCCCAGGGGGCTTCTTATGGCTACACCTTC.